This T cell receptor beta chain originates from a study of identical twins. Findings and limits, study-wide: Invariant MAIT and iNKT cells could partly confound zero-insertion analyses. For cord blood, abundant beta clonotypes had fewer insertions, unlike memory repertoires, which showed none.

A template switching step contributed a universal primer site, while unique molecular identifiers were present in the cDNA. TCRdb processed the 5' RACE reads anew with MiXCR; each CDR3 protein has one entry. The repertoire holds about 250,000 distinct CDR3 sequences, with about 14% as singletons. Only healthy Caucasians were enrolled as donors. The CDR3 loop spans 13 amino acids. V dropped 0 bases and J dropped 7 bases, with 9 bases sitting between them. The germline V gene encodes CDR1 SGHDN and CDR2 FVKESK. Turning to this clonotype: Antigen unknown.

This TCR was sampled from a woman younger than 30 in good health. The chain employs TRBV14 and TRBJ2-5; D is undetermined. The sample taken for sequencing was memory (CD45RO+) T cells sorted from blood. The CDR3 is CASSQEWSGTQYF. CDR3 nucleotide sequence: TGTGCCAGCAGCCAAGAATGGTCCGGGACCCAGTACTTC.